The rows below give T cell receptor beta chains drawn from one sample of a study of blood T cell repertoires in COVID-19. Data came from immunoSEQ multiplex PCR; TCRdb stores just in-frame clones and leaves some out. The sample yields about 230,000 clones, about 90% seen once. Input material: PBMCs or T cells enriched from blood (not recorded which). Receptors were obtained from a woman aged 25-40 years with acute COVID-19. Each CDR3 is given with its conserved first and last residue. The D gene is left open where the match is weak. Clone size is not always given. Where it is, it says once, few, many or a class for expanded clones.

>TRBD1|NA|TRBJ1-5|TRBV11-2
TGTGCCAGCAGCTTGACAGGGAGCAATCAGCCCCAGCATTTT
CASSLTGSNQPQHF
>NA|NA|TRBJ2-7|TRBV28
TGTGCCAGCATCCCCCCCACCCCTCGACAGTCCAGAACCTACGAGCAGTACTTC
CASIPPTPRQSRTYEQYF
>TRBD2|NA|TRBJ2-2|TRBV29-1
TGCAGCGTTGTCGGAGGCGGGGGGGCCTTGAACACCGGGGAGCTGTTTTTT
CSVVGGGGALNTGELFF
>TRBD1|NA|TRBJ2-7|TRBV29-1
TGCAGCGGCGCCGGGACAGACCATTACGAGCAGTACTTC
CSGAGTDHYEQYF
>TRBD2|NA|TRBJ2-5|TRBV7-2
TGTGCCAGCAGTTCGCGGGGGTCGGGCCAAGAGACCCAGTACTTC
CASSSRGSGQETQYF
>TRBD1|NA|TRBJ1-5|TRBV2
TGTGCCAGCAGACGGACAGGGGACAATCAGCCCCAGCATTTT
CASRRTGDNQPQHF
>NA|NA|TRBJ2-3|TRBV5-1
TGCGCCAGCAGCTCAGGACTGATAAACACAGATACGCAGTATTTT
CASSSGLINTDTQYF
>NA|NA|TRBJ1-3|TRBV19
TGTGCCAGTAGTATCACCGACAACTCTGGAAACACCATATATTTT
CASSITDNSGNTIYF
>NA|NA|TRBJ1-4|TRBV6-1
TGTGCCAGCAGTGAGGTCACAGAGAATGAAAAACTGTTTTTT
CASSEVTENEKLFF
>TRBD2|NA|TRBJ2-3|TRBV6-1
TGTGCCAGCAGTGAATCCAGCGGGGGGATAACTAGCACAGATACGCAGTATTTT
CASSESSGGITSTDTQYF
>TRBD1|once|TRBJ1-2|TRBV2
TGTGCCAGCTCGGGACAGGGGGTGGGAAAAAATGGCTACACCTTC
CASSGQGVGKNGYTF
>NA|NA|TRBJ2-1|TRBV7-2
TGTGCCAGCAGCCGGGATTGGGCTGAGCAGTTCTTC
CASSRDWAEQFF
>TRBD1|NA|TRBJ1-3|TRBV3-1/TRBV3-2
TGTGCCAGCAGCCAAGAAACAGGGGGAATCCCAGGGCCTGGAAACACCATATATTTT
CASSQETGGIPGPGNTIYF
>NA|NA|TRBJ2-1|TRBV25-1
TGTGCCAGCAGTGAATACTGGGGGACTGACAATGAGCAGTTCTTC
CASSEYWGTDNEQFF
>NA|few|TRBJ2-3|TRBV3-1/TRBV3-2
TGTGCCAGCAGCCAAGATGGGCGCGGCACAGATACGCAGTATTTT
CASSQDGRGTDTQYF
>TRBD2|NA|TRBJ2-1|TRBV9
TGTGCCAGCAGCGTAGCTACGAGATCAGTAGCGGGCCATGAGCAGTTCTTC
CASSVATRSVAGHEQFF
>NA|NA|TRBJ1-4|TRBV5-1
TGCGCCAGCACCGGGGGTGGAGAAAAACTGTTTTTT
CASTGGGEKLFF
>NA|NA|TRBJ1-1|TRBV4-1
TGCGCCAGCAGCCAAGAGAGAGTGAAGCAGGTTGGGGCTTTCTTT
CASSQERVKQVGAFF
>NA|NA|TRBJ1-4|TRBV5-5
TGTGCCAGCAGCACAACACAGGGAAAACTGTTTTTT
CASSTTQGKLFF
>NA|NA|TRBJ1-2|TRBV10-3
TGTGCCATCAGCCCCGACACCTATGGCTACACCTTC
CAISPDTYGYTF
>NA|NA|TRBJ2-5|TRBV5-1
TGCGCCAGCAGCGCCCACAGAGCTCCCTACCAAGAGACCCAGTACTTC
CASSAHRAPYQETQYF
>NA|few|TRBJ1-5|TRBV6-5
TGTGCCAGCACGCCAGGGAGGGATCAGCCCCAGCATTTT
CASTPGRDQPQHF
>TRBD2|NA|TRBJ2-7|TRBV4-1
TGCGCCAGCAGCCACCGCGGGGGGGCCGACTACGAGCAGTACTTC
CASSHRGGADYEQYF
>TRBD1|NA|TRBJ2-7|TRBV6-5
TGTGCCAGTAACCGGGACAGGGAGACCTACGAGCAGTACTTC
CASNRDRETYEQYF
>NA|NA|TRBJ2-2|TRBV18
TGTGCCAGCTCTCAAGACAGGAACACCGGGGAGCTGTTTTTT
CASSQDRNTGELFF
>TRBD1|NA|TRBJ1-2|TRBV19
TGTGCCAGTATAGGAGGGGGCGCCGACTATGGCTACACCTTC
CASIGGGADYGYTF
>TRBD1|NA|TRBJ1-1|TRBV6-5
TGTGCCAGCAGTTACGACAGGGGCCTTAACACTGAAGCTTTCTTT
CASSYDRGLNTEAFF
>NA|NA|TRBJ2-1|TRBV4-3
TGCGCCAGCAGCCAAGATAGATACGATGGACTCGGGAATGAGCAGTTCTTC
CASSQDRYDGLGNEQFF